The next 5 T cell receptor beta chains were all read from a single sample in a study of T cells in localized non-small cell lung cancer. TCRdb's copy holds only in-frame clones and misses some; the assay was immunoSEQ multiplex PCR. The profile covers a few thousand clones, with about 26% appearing a single time and 9.1% taken by the ten largest. The input for sequencing was lung tumor tissue, taken before any cancer treatment. Source of these receptors: a male donor at least 60 years old with stage I lung adenocarcinoma.

This clone turned up a few times. CDR3 bases: TGTGCCAGCAGTTACTCGAATCCAGGGTCCAATCAGCCCCAGCATTTT. Protein: CASSYSNPGSNQPQHF. J is TRBJ1-5 and V is TRBV6-8, with a possible D match to TRBD1 (5 bases). The CDR3 is 16 residues long. Germline loops: CDR1 MNHGY, CDR2 SAAAGT. The ends were cut back, 0 bases at V and 3 bases at J, with 12 bases in the middle.

The rearrangement links TRBV28 to TRBJ2-7, with 8 bases that match TRBD1. Trimming at V came to 6 bases and at J to 2 bases, leaving 6 bases not matched to a gene. Germline V gene sequence: CDR1 MDHEN, CDR2 SYDVKM. CDR3 length: 14 amino acids. For the CDR3, the DNA is TGTGCCAGCAGCCGGGCGACAGGGGCCTACGAGCAGTACTTC. Protein sequence: CASSRATGAYEQYF.

J is TRBJ1-4 and V is TRBV18; D gene uncertain. Germline lookup yields CDR1 KGHSH and CDR2 LQKENI. The CDR3 covers 12 residues. Trimming left V 1 base short and J 10 bases short, with 7 bases between. CDR3 sequence reads: CASSPQSGKLFF. In DNA form, the CDR3 reads TGTGCCAGCTCACCACAATCCGGAAAACTGTTTTTT.

The genes are TRBV5-1 and TRBJ2-7; 9 bases map to TRBD1. The CDR3 loop spans 15 amino acids. The V segment lost 4 bases and the J segment 4 bases; nucleotides outside the gene matches: 9. CDR1 and CDR2 (germline): SGHRS, YFSETQ. The CDR3 loop is CASSLTGTGIYEQYF. The CDR3 coding sequence is TGCGCCAGCAGCCTAACCGGGACAGGGATTTACGAGCAGTACTTC.

The V call is TRBV11-3, the J call TRBJ2-1, with TRBD2 matching over 9 bases. Germline V lookup: CDR1 SGHNT, CDR2 YENEEA. The CDR3 covers 20 residues. V was pared by 5 bases and J by 0 bases, with 17 bases of the junction left unmatched. The CDR3 coding sequence is TGTGCCAGCAGCCGCGAGGGACTAGCCAAGCACTTCAGCTCCTACAATGAGCAGTTCTTC. This codes for CASSREGLAKHFSSYNEQFF.